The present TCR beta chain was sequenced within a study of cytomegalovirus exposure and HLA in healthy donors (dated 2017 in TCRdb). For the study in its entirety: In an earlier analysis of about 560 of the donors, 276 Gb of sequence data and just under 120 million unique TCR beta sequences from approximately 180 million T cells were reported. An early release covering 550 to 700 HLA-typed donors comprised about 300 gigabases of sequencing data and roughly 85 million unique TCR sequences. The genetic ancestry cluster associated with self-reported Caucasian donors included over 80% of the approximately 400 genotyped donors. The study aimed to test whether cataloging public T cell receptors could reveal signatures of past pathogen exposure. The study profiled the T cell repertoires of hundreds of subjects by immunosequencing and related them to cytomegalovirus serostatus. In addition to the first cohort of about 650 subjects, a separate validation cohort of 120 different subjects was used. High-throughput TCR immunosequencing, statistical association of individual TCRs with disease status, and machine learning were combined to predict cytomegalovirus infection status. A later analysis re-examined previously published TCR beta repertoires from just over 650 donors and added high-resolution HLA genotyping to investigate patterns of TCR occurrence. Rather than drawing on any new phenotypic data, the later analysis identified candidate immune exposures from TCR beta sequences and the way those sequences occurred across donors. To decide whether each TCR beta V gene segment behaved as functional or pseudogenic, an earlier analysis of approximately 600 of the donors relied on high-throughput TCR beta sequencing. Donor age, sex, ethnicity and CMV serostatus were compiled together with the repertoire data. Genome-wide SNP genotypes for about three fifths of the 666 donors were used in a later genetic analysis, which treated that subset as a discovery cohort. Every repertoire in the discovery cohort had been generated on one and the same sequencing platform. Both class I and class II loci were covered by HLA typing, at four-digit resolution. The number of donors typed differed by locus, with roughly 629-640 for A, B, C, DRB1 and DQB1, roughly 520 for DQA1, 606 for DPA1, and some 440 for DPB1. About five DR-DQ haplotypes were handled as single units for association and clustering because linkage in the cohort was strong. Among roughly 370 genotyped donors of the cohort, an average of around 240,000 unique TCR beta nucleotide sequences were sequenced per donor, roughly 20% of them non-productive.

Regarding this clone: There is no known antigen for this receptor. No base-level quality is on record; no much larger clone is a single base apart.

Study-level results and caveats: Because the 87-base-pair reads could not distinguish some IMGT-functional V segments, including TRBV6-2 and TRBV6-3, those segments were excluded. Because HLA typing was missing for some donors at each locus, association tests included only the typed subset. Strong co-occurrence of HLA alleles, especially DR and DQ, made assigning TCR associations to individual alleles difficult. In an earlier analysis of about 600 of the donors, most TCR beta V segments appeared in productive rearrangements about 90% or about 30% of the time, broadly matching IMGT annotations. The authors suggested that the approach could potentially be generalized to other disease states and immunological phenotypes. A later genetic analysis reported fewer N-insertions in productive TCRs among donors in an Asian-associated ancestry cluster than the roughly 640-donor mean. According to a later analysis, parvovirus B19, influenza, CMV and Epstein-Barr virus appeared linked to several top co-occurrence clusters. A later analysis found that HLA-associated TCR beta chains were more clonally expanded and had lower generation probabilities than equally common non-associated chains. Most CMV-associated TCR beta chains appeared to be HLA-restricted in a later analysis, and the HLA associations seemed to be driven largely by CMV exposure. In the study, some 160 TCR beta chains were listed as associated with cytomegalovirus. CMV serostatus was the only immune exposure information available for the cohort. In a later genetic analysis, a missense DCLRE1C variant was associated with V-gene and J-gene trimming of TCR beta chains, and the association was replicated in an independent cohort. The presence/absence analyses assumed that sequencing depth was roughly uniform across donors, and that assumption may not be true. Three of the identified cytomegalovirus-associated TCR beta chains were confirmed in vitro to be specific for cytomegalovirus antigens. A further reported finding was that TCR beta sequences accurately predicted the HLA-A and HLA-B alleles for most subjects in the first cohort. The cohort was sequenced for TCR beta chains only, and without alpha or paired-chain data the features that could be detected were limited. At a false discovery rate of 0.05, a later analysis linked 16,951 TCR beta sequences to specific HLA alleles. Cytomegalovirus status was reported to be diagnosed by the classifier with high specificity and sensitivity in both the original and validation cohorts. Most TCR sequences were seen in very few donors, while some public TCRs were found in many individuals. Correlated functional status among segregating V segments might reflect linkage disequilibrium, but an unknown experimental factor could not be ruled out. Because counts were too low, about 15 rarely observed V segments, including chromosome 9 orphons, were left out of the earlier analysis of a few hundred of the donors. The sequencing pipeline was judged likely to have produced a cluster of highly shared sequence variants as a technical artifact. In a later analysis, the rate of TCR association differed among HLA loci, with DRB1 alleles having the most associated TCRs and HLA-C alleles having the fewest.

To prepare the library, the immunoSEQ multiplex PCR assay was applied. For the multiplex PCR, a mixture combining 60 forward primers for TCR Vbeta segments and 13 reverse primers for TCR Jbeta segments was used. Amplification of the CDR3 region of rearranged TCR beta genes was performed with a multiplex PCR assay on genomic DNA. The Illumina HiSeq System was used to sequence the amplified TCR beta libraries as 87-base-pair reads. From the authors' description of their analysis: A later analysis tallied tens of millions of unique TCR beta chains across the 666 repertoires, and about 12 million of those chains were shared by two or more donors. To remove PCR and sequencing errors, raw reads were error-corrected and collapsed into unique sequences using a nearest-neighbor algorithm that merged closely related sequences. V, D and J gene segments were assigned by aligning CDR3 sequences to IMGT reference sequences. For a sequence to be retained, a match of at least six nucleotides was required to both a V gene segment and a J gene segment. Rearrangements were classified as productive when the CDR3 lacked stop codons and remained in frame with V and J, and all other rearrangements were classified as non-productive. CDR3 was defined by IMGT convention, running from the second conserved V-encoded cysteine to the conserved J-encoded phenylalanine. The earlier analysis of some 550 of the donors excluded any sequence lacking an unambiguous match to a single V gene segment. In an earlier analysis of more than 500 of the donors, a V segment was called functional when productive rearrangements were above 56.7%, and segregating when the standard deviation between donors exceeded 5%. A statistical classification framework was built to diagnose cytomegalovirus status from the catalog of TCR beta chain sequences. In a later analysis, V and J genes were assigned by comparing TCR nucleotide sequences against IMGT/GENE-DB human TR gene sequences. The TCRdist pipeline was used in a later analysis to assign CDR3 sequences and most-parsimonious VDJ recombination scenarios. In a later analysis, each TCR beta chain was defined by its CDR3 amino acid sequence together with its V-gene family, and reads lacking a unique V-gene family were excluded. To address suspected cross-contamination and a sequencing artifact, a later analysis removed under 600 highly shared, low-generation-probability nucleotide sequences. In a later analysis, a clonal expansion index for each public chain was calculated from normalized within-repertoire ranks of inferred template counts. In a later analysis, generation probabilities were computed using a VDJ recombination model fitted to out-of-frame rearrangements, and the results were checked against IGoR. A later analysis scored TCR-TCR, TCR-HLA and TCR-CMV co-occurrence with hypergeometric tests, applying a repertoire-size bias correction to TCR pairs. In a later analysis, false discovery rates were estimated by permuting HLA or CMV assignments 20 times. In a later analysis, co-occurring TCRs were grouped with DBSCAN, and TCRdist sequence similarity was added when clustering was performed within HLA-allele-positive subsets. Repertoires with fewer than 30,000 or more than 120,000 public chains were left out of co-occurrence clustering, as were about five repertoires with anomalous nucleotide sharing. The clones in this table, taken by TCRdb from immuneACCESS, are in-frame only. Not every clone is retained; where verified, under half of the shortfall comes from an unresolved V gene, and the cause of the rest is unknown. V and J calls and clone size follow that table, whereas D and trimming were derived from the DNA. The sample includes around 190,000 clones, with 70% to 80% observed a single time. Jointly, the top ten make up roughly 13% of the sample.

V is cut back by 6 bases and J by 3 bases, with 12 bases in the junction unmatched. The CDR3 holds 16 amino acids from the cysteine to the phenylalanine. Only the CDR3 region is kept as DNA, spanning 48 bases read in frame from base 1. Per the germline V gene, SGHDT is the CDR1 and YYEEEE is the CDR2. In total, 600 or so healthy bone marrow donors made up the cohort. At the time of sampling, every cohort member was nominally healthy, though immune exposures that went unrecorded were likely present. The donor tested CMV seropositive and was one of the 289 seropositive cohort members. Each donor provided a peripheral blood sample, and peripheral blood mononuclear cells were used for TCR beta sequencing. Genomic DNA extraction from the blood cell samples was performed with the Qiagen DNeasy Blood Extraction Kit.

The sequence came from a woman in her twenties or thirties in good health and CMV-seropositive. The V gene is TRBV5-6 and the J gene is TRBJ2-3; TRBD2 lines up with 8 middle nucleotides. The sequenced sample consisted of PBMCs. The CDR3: CASTLLTSGRTDTQYF. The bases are TGTGCCAGCACTCTTCTCACCAGCGGGAGAACAGATACGCAGTATTTT.